The TCR beta chain under discussion was sequenced for a study of blood T cell repertoires in COVID-19. The CDR3 totals 15 residues. The germline V gene has CDR1 LGHDT and CDR2 YNNKEL (reference sequence). V lost 0 bases and J lost 5; bases outside the gene matches: 3. The data were produced by immunoSEQ multiplex PCR, yet TCRdb's version contains in-frame clones alone and is incomplete. The sample comprises around 250,000 clones, more than 75% of which are singletons, and approximately 7% rests with the top ten. The sequencing input was peripheral blood. This rearrangement joins TRBV3-1 (or the pseudogene TRBV3-2) to TRBJ1-4; 7 nucleotides line up with TRBD1. This receptor was obtained from a woman between 70 and 85 years old with active or convalescent COVID-19. CDR3 nucleotides: TGTGCCAGCAGCCAAGAAGGGACAGCGAATGAAAAACTGTTTTTT. Translated, it gives CASSQEGTANEKLFF.